This T cell receptor beta chain was captured in a study of blood T cell repertoires in COVID-19. Study summary: From the United States, Italy and Spain came samples of acute and convalescent COVID-19.

Assay used: immunoSEQ multiplex PCR; TCRdb lists only in-frame clones, some missing. The sample yields under 200,000 clones, approximately 88% seen once. The trim removed 6 bases at V and 3 bases at J, leaving 6 bases unmatched. This CDR3 has 15 residues. Germline V lookup: CDR1 MNHEY, CDR2 SVGAGI. Sequencing was performed on peripheral blood. The chain couples TRBV6-5 to TRBJ2-7; TRBD2 aligns across 12 bases. The receptor was derived from a woman aged 55-69 years with acute or convalescent COVID-19. In DNA form, the CDR3 reads TGTGCCAGCAGACGACTAGCGGGGGAACTCTACGAGCAGTACTTC. As protein: CASRRLAGELYEQYF.